The present entry profiles one TCR beta chain with its context. This sample was included in a study of blood T cell repertoires in COVID-19. Study in general: Samples taken during acute and convalescent COVID-19 were collected in the United States, Italy and Spain. PBMCs, B-cell-depleted T cells, or T cells were the source of the cDNA or gDNA that made up the material.

Generated by immunoSEQ multiplex PCR, the TCRdb table keeps only in-frame clones and is missing some. The data show around 300,000 clones, with 80% to 90% seen just once and 5% held by the top ten. Trimming pared 0 bases from V and 3 bases from J, leaving 14 bases between. CDR3 size: 16 residues. Germline V CDR1 and CDR2: LGHDT, YNNKEL (reference sequence). Sequencing used PBMCs or T cells enriched from blood (not recorded which). The V and J genes are TRBV3-1 (or the pseudogene TRBV3-2) and TRBJ1-1; D uncertain. The receptor was derived from a man under 40 who had recovered from COVID-19. The CDR3 region has the DNA TGTGCCAGCAGCCAAGATTTGAGGGTCTCGTACACTGAAGCTTTCTTT. Translated: CASSQDLRVSYTEAFF.